This T cell receptor (beta chain) originates from a study of T cells in tuberculosis. Study-level background: A South African cohort included IGRA-negative adolescents, latently infected IGRA-positive adolescents and adults with active tuberculosis. Samples predate treatment or fall within its first 7 days.

Study-level results: Active tuberculosis cases were adults; controls were adolescents.

Between the trimmed V and J ends, which lost 1 base and 8 bases, there was a span of 12 bases. Germline values: CDR1 GTSNPN, CDR2 SVGIG (reference sequence). This CDR3 is 13 amino acids long. Time point specified: new active TB diagnosis, blood taken before or within 7 days of starting treatment. The method was immunoSEQ multiplex PCR; TCRdb's version includes in-frame clones alone and lacks a portion of them. The table lists around 33,000 clones, just over 90% of them singletons. Concerning this clone itself: Its antigen is unknown.

This TCR was sampled from an adult with tuberculosis. Some clones in this sample may be carry-over from other donors' samples. The sequencing here drew on PBMCs, taken at tuberculosis diagnosis. The rearrangement uses TRBV30 and TRBJ1-5; D may be TRBD1 (5 bases). This CDR3 is CAWSGGGVEPQHF. In DNA, the CDR3 is TGTGCCTGGAGTGGGGGGGGTGTGGAGCCCCAGCATTTT.